This T cell receptor (beta chain) was found in a study of cytomegalovirus exposure and HLA in healthy donors. The study ran its PCR with 60 Vbeta and 13 Jbeta primers. The repertoire was sequenced with immunoSEQ multiplex PCR; TCRdb's copy has only in-frame clones and lacks some. Seen here are fewer than 90,000 clones, about 80% observed once, and the top ten hold 1.3% to 1.5%. The CDR3 runs to 11 residues. V gave up 3 bases and J gave up 0 bases, with 3 bases separating them. Germline CDR1 is DFQATT and CDR2 is SNEGSKA (reference sequence). Whole-study results and caveats: Most TCR beta V segments were productive about 87% or about 30% of the time in an earlier analysis.

About this clone: The antigen is undetermined.

Sequences were obtained from PBMCs. The source of this sequence is a male donor in good health and CMV-seronegative. The V call is TRBV20-1, the J call TRBJ2-7; the D is unclear. The CDR3 here is CSARASYEQYF. DNA of the CDR3: TGCAGTGCTAGGGCCTCCTACGAGCAGTACTTC.